Shown below are 13 T cell receptor beta chains from a single sample sequenced in a study of cytomegalovirus exposure and HLA in healthy donors. PCR involved 60 Vbeta and 13 Jbeta primers. Here immunoSEQ multiplex PCR was the method, and the copy in TCRdb shows in-frame clones only, minus some. The profile covers 90,000 to 150,000 clones, with approximately 15% appearing a single time and 1.5% to 2% taken by the ten largest. The sequencing sample was made of PBMCs. Every receptor here comes from a woman in her late teens or twenties in good health and CMV-seronegative.

V gene TRBV27 combines with J gene TRBJ2-1, with 7 positions matching TRBD2. V dropped 7 bases and J dropped 15; count of bases not matched to a gene: 12. CDR3 length: 12 amino acids. Per germline, CDR1 MNHEY and CDR2 SMNVEV (reference sequence). The CDR3 loop reads CASTEGGTTLFF. CDR3 nucleotide sequence: TGTGCCAGCACCGAGGGAGGGACCACCCTGTTCTTC.

There are a few counts of this clone. CDR3 nucleotide sequence: TGTGCCAGCAGTGAACCGGCTAGCGGGGGCTCCTACAATGAGCAGTTCTTC. Protein sequence: CASSEPASGGSYNEQFF. The V call is TRBV25-1, the J call TRBJ2-1; 10 bases fit TRBD2. V gave up 2 bases and J gave up 0 bases; unmatched junction bases: 4. The CDR3 has 17 residues. Germline loops: CDR1 MGHDK, CDR2 SYGVNS.

The chain links TRBV28 to TRBJ1-2; D uncertain. Looked up from germline, CDR1 is MDHEN and CDR2 is SYDVKM. The CDR3 is 11 amino acids. This CDR3 reads CVASSEYGYTF. The CDR3 nucleotides read TGTGTCGCGAGCTCGGAGTATGGCTACACCTTC.

The genes are TRBV7-6 and TRBJ2-7; TRBD2 agrees at 11 bases. CDR3 length equals 13 residues. With 6 bases clipped from V and 4 bases from J, the junction kept 2 bases outside the gene matches. From germline, CDR1 is SGHVS and CDR2 FNYEAQ. CDR3 in amino acids: CASSLAGGYEQYF. CDR3 in DNA: TGTGCCAGCAGTCTAGCGGGGGGATACGAGCAGTACTTC.

V and J are TRBV4-3 and TRBJ2-7; 10 positions match TRBD1. This CDR3 has 15 amino acids. V was pared by 0 bases and J by 3 bases, with 2 bases of the junction left unmatched. Germline CDR1 LGHNA, CDR2 YSLEER. The CDR3 protein is CASSQDRTGGYEQYF. In DNA, the CDR3 is TGCGCCAGCAGCCAAGATAGGACAGGGGGCTACGAGCAGTACTTC.

This clone was counted between two and nine times. The gene calls are TRBV6-5 and TRBJ2-7, with TRBD2 matching 8 bases. Germline V gene lookup returns CDR1 MNHEY and CDR2 SVGAGI. With V trimmed by 6 bases and J by 1 base, 5 bases remained unmatched. This CDR3 spans 14 amino acids. The CDR3 DNA is TGTGCCAGCAGAACCGTAGCGGGATCCTACGAGCAGTACTTC. Encoded protein: CASRTVAGSYEQYF.

This clone came up a few times. The chain couples TRBV5-4 to TRBJ2-1; 7 bases are shared with TRBD2. J gave up 3 bases and V 5 bases, and 11 bases lay outside the gene matches. The CDR3 loop spans 16 amino acids. Germline lookup yields CDR1 SGHNT and CDR2 YYREEE (reference sequence). The DNA of the CDR3 is TGTGCCAGCAGGGGGGGGACGGGGCCCAACTACAATGAGCAGTTCTTC. Amino acids: CASRGGTGPNYNEQFF.

This clone was recorded a few times. The CDR3 DNA reads TGTGCCAGCAGCCAAGATTTGACAGTTAACTATGGCTACACCTTC. Residues: CASSQDLTVNYGYTF. The gene calls are TRBV14 and TRBJ1-2; maybe TRBD1 (5 bases). This CDR3 has 15 amino acids. Trimming cost V 0 bases and J 1 base, with 9 bases left between them. The germline V gene encodes CDR1 SGHDN and CDR2 FVKESK.

This sequence joins TRBV28 and TRBJ2-7; 7 bases match TRBD1. The J segment lost 3 bases and the V segment lost 6 bases, leaving 8 bases of the junction unmatched. Per the germline V gene, CDR1 is MDHEN and CDR2 is SYDVKM. The CDR3 length is 14 residues. The CDR3 here is CASSPGRGYYEQYF. The CDR3, as DNA: TGTGCCAGCAGCCCCGGCAGGGGGTACTACGAGCAGTACTTC.

This clone has a handful of counts. The chain combines TRBV7-9 with TRBJ2-7; a weak D match, TRBD1 (6 bases). V gave up 1 base and J gave up 5 bases, with 15 bases separating them. CDR3 size: 15 residues. Germline CDR1 is SEHNR and CDR2 is FQNEAQ (reference sequence). The CDR3 DNA follows: TGTGCCAGCAGCTTAGAGGTGAGGGGGACGAACGAGCAGTACTTC. This codes for CASSLEVRGTNEQYF. Drawing the rest from reference TRBV7-9 and TRBJ2-7, the complete variable domain is DTGVSQNPRHKITKRGQNVTFRCDPISEHNRLYWYRQTLGQGPEFLTYFQNEAQLEKSRLLSDRFSAERPKGSFSTLEIQRTEQGDSAMYLCASSLEVRGTNEQYFGPGTRLTVT.

This clone was seen a few times. This chain links TRBV7-9 with TRBJ1-1, with 8 bases aligning to TRBD1. Per germline, CDR1 SEHNR and CDR2 FQNEAQ (reference sequence). CDR3 length equals 19 residues. Losses at the gene ends were 5 bases for V and 5 bases for J; bases not matched to a gene: 22. The CDR3 region is CASSKLTGAAGGWNTEAFF. CDR3 bases: TGTGCCAGCAGCAAGCTTACGGGAGCAGCAGGGGGCTGGAATACTGAAGCTTTCTTT.

This clone has just a few counts. The V call is TRBV9, the J call TRBJ1-5; TRBD1 agrees at 9 bases. The V and J ends lost 4 bases and 5 bases, in that order; junction bases with no gene match: 7. Germline V lookup: CDR1 SGDLS, CDR2 YYNGEE. The CDR3 has 15 residues. CDR3 nucleotide sequence: TGTGCCAGCAGCCGAACAGGGGGCGAAGATCAGCCCCAGCATTTT. This encodes CASSRTGGEDQPQHF.

This sequence joins TRBV4-1 and TRBJ2-1; 9 positions agree with TRBD2. The trim removed 0 bases at V and 5 bases at J, leaving 5 bases unmatched. The germline V gene has CDR1 MGHRA and CDR2 YSYEKL. The CDR3 is 16 residues long. This chain's CDR3 is CASSQDGLAGHNEQFF. CDR3 DNA: TGCGCCAGCAGCCAAGACGGCCTAGCGGGACACAATGAGCAGTTCTTC.